This T cell receptor (beta chain) was recovered during a study of PD-L1 blockade in urothelial cancer. About the research overall: Atezolizumab at 1,200 mg intravenously every 3 weeks was started by patients around 2014.

In germline, CDR1 is MNHEY, CDR2 SMNVEV (reference sequence). The length of the CDR3 is 13 residues. V was clipped by 2 bases and J by 3 bases, with 5 bases between them. Here immunoSEQ multiplex PCR was the method, and the copy in TCRdb shows in-frame clones only, minus some. The repertoire holds roughly 63,000 clones, about four fifths seen once, with around 5.4% in the top ten. Indicated time point: pretreatment peripheral blood. This sequence originates from a man in his 70s with urothelial cancer. Sequencing was performed on PBMCs, taken around atezolizumab (anti-PD-L1) treatment. The V and J genes are TRBV27 and TRBJ1-3; no clear D gene. The CDR3 DNA reads TGTGCCAGCAGTTTAGAGTTTGGAAACACCATATATTTT. Residues: CASSLEFGNTIYF.